The 26 T cell receptor beta chains presented below share a single source sample, sequenced in a study of cytomegalovirus exposure and HLA in healthy donors. PCR amplification relied on 60 Vbeta primers (plus 13 Jbeta primers). Sequencing used immunoSEQ multiplex PCR; TCRdb keeps in-frame clones, though not all of them. The table has about 38,000 clones, around three fifths seen once. The specimen sequenced was PBMCs. The receptors were gathered from a middle-aged man in good health and CMV-seropositive.

This clone was detected a few times. The chain has TRBV6-6 and TRBJ2-7; a possible D gene is TRBD1 (5 bases). CDR1 MNHNY and CDR2 SVGAGI come from the germline V gene (reference sequence). The V and J ends lost 3 bases and 3 bases respectively, with 9 bases between them. The CDR3 totals 13 residues. DNA for the CDR3: TGTGCCAGCAGTTATGGCAGGGACTACGAGCAGTACTTC. Amino acids: CASSYGRDYEQYF.

The rearrangement links TRBV12-5 to TRBJ2-1; TRBD2 is a possible D gene (6 bases). The CDR3 has 15 amino acids. Germline V CDR1 and CDR2: LGHNT, FRNRAP. V dropped 4 bases and J dropped 7 bases, with 17 bases sitting between them. The CDR3 is CASGSPTGTQNEQFF. In DNA form, the CDR3 reads TGTGCTAGTGGTTCCCCCACCGGGACTCAGAATGAGCAGTTCTTC.

The chain has TRBV29-1 and TRBJ1-2; 11 bases match TRBD1. V lost 4 bases, J lost 8 bases, and 3 bases stayed unmatched. Germline V CDR1 and CDR2: SQVTM, ANQGSEA. The CDR3 is 12 residues long. This chain's CDR3 is CSVGTGGQGYTF. The CDR3, as DNA: TGCAGCGTTGGGACAGGGGGCCAAGGCTACACCTTC.

J is TRBJ1-1 and V is TRBV28; D unresolved. This CDR3 has 15 amino acids. Trimming removed 8 bases at V and 0 bases at J, with 16 bases between. The germline V gene has CDR1 MDHEN and CDR2 SYDVKM. CDR3 in amino acids: CASQWAFTLNTEAFF. The CDR3 DNA is TGTGCCAGCCAATGGGCCTTCACATTGAACACTGAAGCTTTCTTT.

The chain uses TRBV30 and TRBJ1-1; D unresolved. This CDR3 comprises 13 residues. Trimming took 0 bases from V and 3 from J, leaving 8 bases between them. Germline values: CDR1 GTSNPN, CDR2 SVGIG (reference sequence). The CDR3 DNA follows: TGTGCCTGGAGTGTCGGGGAGGACACTGAAGCTTTCTTT. It is translated as CAWSVGEDTEAFF.

The rearrangement links TRBV4-3 to TRBJ1-3; a possible D gene is TRBD1 (6 bases). V was cut by 0 bases and J by 7 bases, with 13 bases left in between. The CDR3 contains 15 residues. Germline assignment: CDR1 LGHNA and CDR2 YSLEER. The CDR3 DNA sequence: TGCGCCAGCAGCCAAGATCCCGTTCAGGGGAACACCATATATTTT. It yields the protein CASSQDPVQGNTIYF.

V and J are TRBV5-1 and TRBJ1-2; TRBD1 matches at 9 bases. Trimming cost V 3 bases and J 8 bases; bases outside gene matches: 5. There are 13 residues in the CDR3. Germline loops: CDR1 SGHRS, CDR2 YFSETQ. As DNA, the CDR3 is TGCGCCAGCAGCTCGGGACAGGGCCCCGGCTACACCTTC. This encodes CASSSGQGPGYTF.

This sequence joins TRBV5-1 and TRBJ1-2; 7 bases are a match to TRBD1. CDR1 SGHRS and CDR2 YFSETQ come from the germline V gene. The CDR3 totals 15 residues. Losses at the gene ends were 3 bases for V and 8 bases for J; bases not matched to a gene: 13. CDR3 coding DNA: TGCGCCAGCAGCTCAGGGGGGCAGGGAGTTATAGGCTACACCTTC. It translates to CASSSGGQGVIGYTF.

The chain employs TRBV9 and TRBJ1-6; D not resolved. The CDR3 is made up of 16 amino acids. Trimming removed 3 bases from V and 9 bases from J, with 19 bases in between. From germline, CDR1 is SGDLS and CDR2 YYNGEE. The CDR3 protein is CASSATPEGGISPLHF. The CDR3 coding sequence is TGTGCCAGCAGCGCCACCCCGGAGGGCGGGATTTCACCCCTCCACTTT.

The table lists this clone with a few counts. The chain joins TRBV6-5 to TRBJ1-1; perhaps TRBD1 as D (6 bases). From germline, CDR1 is MNHEY and CDR2 SVGAGI. CDR3 size: 11 residues. V gave up 5 bases and J gave up 11 bases, with 12 bases separating them. Here the CDR3 DNA reads TGTGCCAGCAGTACCGAGGGGGACGCTTTCTTT. Protein: CASSTEGDAFF.

The chain employs TRBV6-7 and TRBJ1-5; 8 nucleotides match TRBD1. TRBV6-7 is marked as an open reading frame, function uncertain. The CDR3 spans 18 residues. Unmatched junction bases numbered 20, after V lost 6 bases and J lost 7 bases. The CDR3 loop is CASSPVGTGKGSGQPQHF. CDR3 nucleotides: TGTGCCAGCAGCCCCGTGGGGACAGGAAAGGGTTCGGGACAGCCCCAGCATTTT.

This chain links TRBV18 with TRBJ2-3; 8 bases are a match to TRBD2. The CDR3 extends over 15 amino acids. Germline CDR1 reads KGHSH; CDR2 reads LQKENI. V gave up 4 bases and J gave up 6 bases; unmatched junction bases: 9. The CDR3 loop is CASSRRAGGSDTQYF. The CDR3 DNA reads TGTGCCAGCTCACGTCGGGCGGGGGGCTCGGATACGCAGTATTTT.

The V and J genes are TRBV5-1 and TRBJ2-1, with D possibly TRBD1 on 6 matching bases. Trimming left V 3 bases short and J 5 bases short, with 15 bases between. In germline, CDR1 is SGHRS, CDR2 YFSETQ. The CDR3 has 15 amino acids. The CDR3 protein is CASSSSGTLDNEQFF. CDR3 bases: TGCGCCAGCAGCTCCTCCGGGACACTAGACAATGAGCAGTTCTTC. The full variable domain, with the rest looked up from reference TRBV5-1 and TRBJ2-1, is KAGVTQTPRYLIKTRGQQVTLSCSPISGHRSVSWYQQTPGQGLQFLFEYFSETQRNKGNFPGRFSGRQFSNSRSEMNVSTLELGDSALYLCASSSSGTLDNEQFFGPGTRLTVL.

The chain carries TRBV7-9 and TRBJ2-1, with TRBD1 matching over 7 bases. Per germline, CDR1 SEHNR and CDR2 FQNEAQ (reference sequence). J lost 3 bases, V lost 5 bases, and 7 bases had no gene match. The CDR3 is made up of 15 amino acids. CDR3 loop: CASSLPHRGYNEQFF. CDR3 DNA sequence: TGTGCCAGCAGCCTACCCCACAGGGGCTACAATGAGCAGTTCTTC.

V usage is TRBV5-1 and J usage is TRBJ2-3, with a tentative D call TRBD2 (5 bases). The V and J ends lost 2 bases and 5 bases respectively, with 12 bases between them. Germline CDR1 and CDR2: SGHRS and YFSETQ. The CDR3 is 14 residues long. CDR3 residues: CASSFRGSEDTQYF. CDR3 nucleotide sequence: TGCGCCAGCAGCTTCCGAGGGAGTGAAGATACGCAGTATTTT.

CDR3 amino acids: CASSADRGNQPQHF. The DNA for the CDR3 is TGTGCCAGCAGCGCAGACAGGGGTAATCAGCCCCAGCATTTT. The chain is built from TRBV6-5 and TRBJ1-5; 8 nucleotides agree with TRBD1. The CDR3 is 14 amino acids. Germline V gene sequence: CDR1 MNHEY, CDR2 SVGAGI. The trim removed 6 bases at V and 4 bases at J, leaving 5 bases unmatched.

The chain links TRBV6-6 to TRBJ1-4, with 10 positions matching TRBD1. Germline lookup yields CDR1 MNHNY and CDR2 SVGAGI (reference sequence). The CDR3 spans 14 residues. Trimming took 5 bases from V and 9 from J; bases not matched to a gene: 6. Written as DNA, the CDR3 is TGTGCCAGCAGTCCGCCGGGACAGGGGCAAAAACTGTTTTTT. This translates into CASSPPGQGQKLFF.

This sequence joins TRBV28 and TRBJ1-1; D not resolved. Germline V lookup: CDR1 MDHEN, CDR2 SYDVKM. The CDR3 has 14 amino acids. The ends were cut back, 5 bases at V and 1 base at J, with 11 bases in the middle. The CDR3 loop is CASSLRRANTEAFF. CDR3 sequence (DNA): TGTGCCAGCAGTCTCCGGAGGGCGAACACTGAAGCTTTCTTT.

This chain connects TRBV7-7 to TRBJ2-1, with 14 bases lining up with TRBD2. J gave up 4 bases and V 5 bases, and 4 bases lay outside the gene matches. The CDR3 extends over 16 amino acids. Germline lookup yields CDR1 SSHAT and CDR2 FNYEAQ (reference sequence). CDR3 nucleotides: TGTGCCAGCAGCGTGACTAGCGGGGGGGCATACAATGAGCAGTTCTTC. The encoded protein is CASSVTSGGAYNEQFF.

The chain has TRBV29-1 and TRBJ1-4; a possible D gene is TRBD1 (6 bases). Per the germline V gene, CDR1 is SQVTM and CDR2 is ANQGSEA. This CDR3 comprises 14 residues. The V end was cut by 4 bases, the J end by 8 bases, with 17 bases between. This CDR3 is CSVALTGLREKLFF. In DNA form, the CDR3 reads TGCAGCGTTGCACTCACAGGGTTGAGGGAAAAACTGTTTTTT.

This chain connects TRBV6-1 to TRBJ2-5; D is perhaps TRBD2 (7 bases). The germline CDR1 and CDR2 sequences are MNHNS and SASEGT. CDR3 size: 13 residues. The germline V and J ends were trimmed by 6 bases and 5 bases, with 13 bases remaining between them. The CDR3 bases are TGTGCCAGCAGGGAACAGGGAGGGGAGACCCAGTACTTC. Encoded protein: CASREQGGETQYF.

The chain has TRBV5-1 and TRBJ1-2; tentative D call: TRBD1 (6 bases). There are 14 residues in the CDR3. The germline V gene encodes CDR1 SGHRS and CDR2 YFSETQ. Trimming removed 0 bases from V and 0 bases from J, with 6 bases in between. The CDR3: CASSLDRANYGYTF. The CDR3 nucleotides read TGCGCCAGCAGCTTGGACAGGGCTAACTATGGCTACACCTTC. Combining the CDR3 with reference TRBV5-1 and TRBJ1-2 gives the whole variable domain KAGVTQTPRYLIKTRGQQVTLSCSPISGHRSVSWYQQTPGQGLQFLFEYFSETQRNKGNFPGRFSGRQFSNSRSEMNVSTLELGDSALYLCASSLDRANYGYTFGSGTRLTVV.

The rearrangement uses TRBV23-1 and TRBJ1-6; tentative D call: TRBD1 (5 bases). TRBV23-1 is placed among ORFs of uncertain function. The CDR3 has 16 residues. Trimming shortened V by 7 bases and J by 6 bases, and 19 bases separated the two germline ends. This CDR3 reads CASTTAGREFNSPLHF. The CDR3 bases are TGCGCCAGCACCACCGCAGGGAGGGAATTTAATTCACCCCTCCACTTT.

This chain connects TRBV7-2 to TRBJ1-1; 8 positions agree with TRBD1. The V gene's germline CDR1 is SGHTA and CDR2 FQGNSA. The V segment lost 5 bases and the J segment 1 base; nucleotides outside the gene matches: 3. This CDR3 comprises 14 residues. This CDR3 reads CASSRGQGNTEAFF. CDR3 nucleotides: TGTGCCAGCAGCCGTGGACAGGGGAACACTGAAGCTTTCTTT. Full variable domain (missing parts from reference TRBV7-2 and TRBJ1-1): GAGVSQSPSNKVTEKGKDVELRCDPISGHTALYWYRQSLGQGLEFLIYFQGNSAPDKSGLPSDRFSAERTGGSVSTLTIQRTQQEDSAVYLCASSRGQGNTEAFFGQGTRLTVV.

The rearrangement joins TRBV11-3 to TRBJ2-3; 8 nucleotides align to TRBD1. J gave up 6 bases and V 4 bases, and 6 bases lay outside the gene matches. The V gene's germline CDR1 is SGHNT and CDR2 YENEEA. The CDR3 runs to 14 residues. The CDR3 loop is CASSSRTGPDTQYF. CDR3 coding DNA: TGTGCCAGCAGCTCTCGGACAGGGCCGGATACGCAGTATTTT.

This clone was detected a few times. This sequence joins TRBV27 and TRBJ1-1; 9 bases match TRBD1. The germline CDR1 and CDR2 sequences are MNHEY and SMNVEV (reference sequence). The CDR3 runs 13 residues. The V segment lost 6 bases and the J segment 11 bases; nucleotides outside the gene matches: 10. The CDR3 DNA is TGTGCCAGCAGACCAACAGGGGGCGCGCAGGCTTTCTTT. It encodes CASRPTGGAQAFF.